In its sample, the clone carrying this T cell receptor (beta chain) was seen many times. Its antigen is still unknown. The sample belongs to a study of breast tumors, draining lymph nodes, adjacent tissues. Study conclusions and caveats: Tumors had less TCR diversity than lymph nodes, more than nontumor tissue. The lymph node origin of tumor T cells was framed as consistent with a hypothesis, not demonstrated. Compared with basal-like, luminal-like tumors shared significantly more repertoire with nontumor tissue.

Breast cancer patients provided tissue from their axillary draining lymph nodes. TCRdb re-analysed the multiplex PCR reads in MiXCR, keeping a single row per CDR3 protein. Here the sample spans about 130,000 distinct CDR3 sequences, just under 20% being singletons. Trimming left V 3 bases short and J 4 bases short, with 14 bases between. This CDR3 is built from 15 residues. The germline gives CDR1 SGHDT, CDR2 YYEEEE. This receptor was identified in a female donor with breast cancer. Some clones in this sample may be carry-over from other donors' samples. V is TRBV5-6 and J is TRBJ1-3; weak D call: TRBD1 (5 bases). The sample taken for sequencing was axillary lymph node tissue. The CDR3 nucleotides read TGTGCCAGCAGCTCCCATTGGGGGTTCGGAAACACCATATATTTT. Encoded protein: CASSSHWGFGNTIYF.